Sequencing of this T cell receptor (beta chain) was carried out in a study of blood T cell repertoires in COVID-19. Background on the study: COVID-19 samples from acute and convalescent phases originated in the United States, Italy and Spain.

Generated by immunoSEQ multiplex PCR, the TCRdb table keeps only in-frame clones and is missing some. The table has more than 55,000 clones, roughly 80% seen once. This sequence was found in a woman aged 80 or over with acute or convalescent COVID-19. Sequenced material: peripheral blood.

For the CDR3, the DNA is TGTGCCAGCAGCCAAGGGGCTAGCGGGGGGGTGCAGGAGACCCAGTACTTC. As protein: CASSQGASGGVQETQYF. The chain couples TRBV3-1 (or the pseudogene TRBV3-2) to TRBJ2-5; 12 nucleotides align to TRBD2. The J segment lost 5 bases and the V segment lost 1 base, leaving 8 bases of the junction unmatched. CDR1 is LGHDT and CDR2 is YNNKEL in the germline V gene (reference sequence). The CDR3 is made up of 17 amino acids.